This T cell receptor beta chain was obtained from a study of T-cell reconstitution after alpha-beta-depleted transplantation in children. This CDR3 region has 13 residues. Germline CDR1 and CDR2: SGHTA and FQGNSA. V was trimmed by 6 bases and J by 2 bases, leaving 11 bases between them. Study conclusions and caveats: By one year post-transplant, T-cell counts and diversity largely arose from T cells that were newly produced. The study traced high day-60 TCRbeta diversity in some patients to surviving recipient T cells and thymic progenitors. Expanded graft clones numbering several hundred reportedly gave rise to alpha-beta T cells about two months after transplant.

Unique molecular identifiers were used in preparing the TCRbeta library. TCRdb reanalysed the PCR reads using MiXCR and keeps one entry per CDR3 protein. Of some 440,000 distinct CDR3 sequences listed, about 17% were seen once; the top ten hold roughly 29%. Of note for this clonotype: Its antigen is unknown.

This TCR derives from a boy in the first two years of life who had a stem cell transplant for Wiskott-Aldrich syndrome, so the T cells may come from the graft donor. The sequenced sample was PBMCs, mostly from graft donor cells, obtained 360 days after TCRalphabeta/CD19-depleted stem cell transplant. The chain carries TRBV7-2 and TRBJ2-7, with D tentatively TRBD1 (6 bases). In DNA form, the CDR3 reads TGTGCCAGCAGGTCCCCAGGGGCCTACGAGCAGTACTTC. Translation: CASRSPGAYEQYF.